Following are 15 T cell receptor beta chains from one sample sequenced in a study of T cells after somatic rescue of genetic block (dated by TCRdb to 2020 to 2021). Libraries were made using the immunoSEQ multiplex PCR assay. TCRdb took over this immuneACCESS table, retaining in-frame rearrangements with V and J assigned. Such tables are incomplete; in checked studies, under half of the missing clones stem from an unresolved V gene, and the remainder is unexplained. The sample contains approximately 71,000 clones, roughly 90% of them found a single time. The top ten constitute around 3% of the sample. Sequenced input: peripheral blood mononuclear cells (PBMCs). The receptors derive from a man aged 40-55 years.

The rearrangement uses TRBV28 and TRBJ2-7; D tentatively fits TRBD1 or TRBD2 (6 bases each). Trimming stripped 6 bases from V and 4 bases from J, with 37 bases between. Germline CDR1 MDHEN, CDR2 SYDVKM. CDR3 length: 21 amino acids. CDR3 amino acids: CASSTVGGTGNGGVLKYEQYF. In DNA, the CDR3 is TGTGCCAGCAGCACCGTCGGGGGCACAGGGAATGGAGGGGTACTCAAGTACGAGCAGTACTTC. Complete variable domain (other parts from reference TRBV28 and TRBJ2-7): DVKVTQSSRYLVKRTGEKVFLECVQDMDHENMFWYRQDPGLGLRLIYFSYDVKMKEKGDIPEGYSVSREKKERFSLILESASTNQTSMYLCASSTVGGTGNGGVLKYEQYFGPGTRLTVT.

With regard to this clone: Other DNA sequences of this sample code for an identical CDR3. The CDR3 DNA sequence: TGTGCCAGCAGCGTAGGAGGGGGTACCTACGAGCAGTACTTC. It translates to CASSVGGGTYEQYF. This chain joins TRBV9 and TRBJ2-7; weak D call: TRBD1 (6 bases). CDR1 and CDR2 (germline): SGDLS, YYNGEE. The CDR3 is 14 residues long. Trimming pared 0 bases from V and 2 bases from J, leaving 9 bases between.

J is TRBJ2-5 and V is TRBV5-1; 9 bases agree with TRBD1. With V trimmed by 4 bases and J by 10 bases, 8 bases remained unmatched. CDR1 and CDR2 (germline): SGHRS, YFSETQ. The CDR3 has 13 amino acids. CDR3 in amino acids: CASSTGGDGGQYF. For the CDR3, the DNA is TGCGCCAGCAGCACAGGGGGCGACGGGGGCCAGTACTTC.

The chain recombines TRBV2 with TRBJ2-7; TRBD2 is a possible D gene (6 bases). The CDR3 consists of 14 residues. Germline assignment: CDR1 SNHLY and CDR2 FYNNEI. Trimming removed 8 bases at V and 0 bases at J, with 14 bases between. CDR3 region: CASGSGRSSYEQYF. DNA of the CDR3: TGTGCCAGCGGCAGTGGGAGGAGCTCCTACGAGCAGTACTTC.

In its sample, this clone was seen once. V and J are TRBV11-2 and TRBJ2-1; TRBD2 aligns across 10 bases. The CDR3 consists of 15 residues. CDR1 is SGHAT, CDR2 FQNNGV, per germline. Losses at the gene ends were 5 bases for V and 4 bases for J; bases not matched to a gene: 5. Here the CDR3 DNA reads TGTGCCAGCAGCCAGACTAGCGGGTTGTACAATGAGCAGTTCTTC. Translated, it gives CASSQTSGLYNEQFF. Full variable domain (rest looked up from reference TRBV11-2 and TRBJ2-1): EAGVAQSPRYKIIEKRQSVAFWCNPISGHATLYWYQQILGQGPKLLIQFQNNGVVDDSQLPKDRFSAERLKGVDSTLKIQPAKLEDSAVYLCASSQTSGLYNEQFFGPGTRLTVL.

V gene TRBV19 combines with J gene TRBJ1-4, with 8 bases lining up with TRBD1. This CDR3 contains 14 residues. Germline CDR1 reads LNHDA; CDR2 reads SQIVND (reference sequence). With V trimmed by 4 bases and J by 7 bases, 5 bases remained unmatched. The CDR3 nucleotides read TGTGCCAGTAGTACGACAGGGGACAGTGAAAAACTGTTTTTT. Translating it yields CASSTTGDSEKLFF.

In this sample, this clone turned up a few times. The chain is built from TRBV7-9 and TRBJ1-6, with D hard to call. In germline, CDR1 is SEHNR, CDR2 FQNEAQ (reference sequence). The CDR3 runs to 16 residues. With 5 bases removed from V and 0 bases from J, the gap between germline ends came to 11 bases. The CDR3 coding sequence is TGTGCCAGCAGCCACCGGTCAAGCTCCTATAATTCACCCCTCCACTTT. Protein sequence: CASSHRSSSYNSPLHF.

This chain joins TRBV28 and TRBJ2-7; D is unresolved. The CDR3 runs 15 residues. V was trimmed by 5 bases and J by 3 bases, leaving 17 bases between them. Germline CDR1 and CDR2: MDHEN and SYDVKM. CDR3 protein: CASSQWVKVVYEQYF. CDR3 nucleotides: TGTGCCAGCAGTCAGTGGGTGAAGGTGGTCTACGAGCAGTACTTC.

The chain has TRBV7-6 and TRBJ2-2; 9 bases agree with TRBD1. This CDR3 region has 15 residues. Germline trimming cut 2 bases from V and 5 bases from J; bases unmatched to any gene: 3. The germline gives CDR1 SGHVS, CDR2 FNYEAQ. The CDR3 DNA is TGTGCCAGCAGCTTAACGACAGGGGGAACCGGGGAGCTGTTTTTT. Translation: CASSLTTGGTGELFF.

The V gene is TRBV14, the J gene TRBJ2-7; no definite D call. This CDR3 region has 14 residues. V lost 4 bases and J 1 base, leaving 11 bases between the germline ends. Germline CDR1 SGHDN, CDR2 FVKESK. CDR3: CASSRRSRSYEQYF. The CDR3 nucleotides read TGTGCCAGCAGCCGGCGTTCCCGATCCTACGAGCAGTACTTC. The full variable domain, its missing parts supplied by reference TRBV14 and TRBJ2-7, is EAGVTQFPSHSVIEKGQTVTLRCDPISGHDNLYWYRRVMGKEIKFLLHFVKESKQDESGMPNNRFLAERTGGTYSTLKVQPAELEDSGVYFCASSRRSRSYEQYFGPGTRLTVT.

The V call is TRBV6-1, the J call TRBJ2-1; D possibly corresponds to TRBD1 (5 bases). V was shortened by 10 bases and J by 9 bases, with 19 bases between the two germline ends. The germline V gene encodes CDR1 MNHNS and CDR2 SASEGT. This CDR3 spans 13 amino acids. This CDR3 is CATQGAWDIEQFF. CDR3 DNA: TGTGCCACTCAAGGGGCCTGGGATATTGAGCAGTTCTTC.

The genes are TRBV28 and TRBJ2-7; D perhaps matches TRBD2 (5 bases). Germline V gene sequence: CDR1 MDHEN, CDR2 SYDVKM. Between the trimmed V and J ends, which lost 5 bases and 0 bases, there was a span of 14 bases. The CDR3 contains 15 residues. CDR3 in amino acids: CASSPATGSSYEQYF. CDR3 nucleotide sequence: TGTGCCAGCAGTCCGGCTACGGGGAGCTCCTACGAGCAGTACTTC.

This rearrangement joins TRBV6-5 to TRBJ1-2; the match to TRBD1 covers 7 bases. The CDR3 length is 13 residues. Germline CDR1 and CDR2: MNHEY and SVGAGI. The V segment lost 6 bases and the J segment 4 bases; nucleotides outside the gene matches: 5. The CDR3: CASSHGQVYGYTF. CDR3 coding DNA: TGTGCCAGCAGCCACGGACAGGTCTATGGCTACACCTTC.

The CDR3, as DNA: TGCGCCAGCAGCACCATCCCCGGTAATGAAAAACTGTTTTTT. It specifies CASSTIPGNEKLFF. This chain uses TRBV5-1 with TRBJ1-4; D not resolved. The germline gives CDR1 SGHRS, CDR2 YFSETQ. The V gene lost 4 bases and the J gene lost 4 bases, with 11 bases spanning the gap. The CDR3 extends over 14 amino acids.

This clone has just a few counts. The chain employs TRBV11-2 and TRBJ1-1; D unclear. CDR3 length: 13 residues. V dropped 2 bases and J dropped 3 bases, with 7 bases sitting between them. Germline V gene lookup returns CDR1 SGHAT and CDR2 FQNNGV. The CDR3 coding sequence is TGTGCCAGCAGCTTAATCTCCTACACTGAAGCTTTCTTT. Translated, it gives CASSLISYTEAFF. Using reference TRBV11-2 and TRBJ1-1 for the parts outside the CDR3, the full variable domain is EAGVAQSPRYKIIEKRQSVAFWCNPISGHATLYWYQQILGQGPKLLIQFQNNGVVDDSQLPKDRFSAERLKGVDSTLKIQPAKLEDSAVYLCASSLISYTEAFFGQGTRLTVV.